This T cell receptor beta chain derives from a study of long-term antiretroviral therapy in people with HIV. Researchers ran immunoSEQ v3.0 at survey level. Produced via immunoSEQ multiplex PCR; TCRdb's table is partial and in-frame only. Of 13,000 to 15,000 clones listed, roughly 80% are singletons. The origin of this receptor is a woman aged 40 to 49 with HIV. The material was unsorted PBMCs, obtained 1.8 years before starting antiretroviral therapy.

In DNA form, the CDR3 reads TGTGCCAGCAGTTTGCAGGGAATTTTTGGCTACACCTTC. It translates to CASSLQGIFGYTF. The chain recombines TRBV28 with TRBJ1-2, with D possibly matching TRBD1 (5 bases). Germline CDR1 reads MDHEN; CDR2 reads SYDVKM. Trimming removed 3 bases from V and 7 bases from J, with 12 bases in between. The CDR3 extends over 13 amino acids.